This T cell receptor (beta chain) was retrieved from a study of cytomegalovirus exposure and HLA in healthy donors. The PCR contained 60 Vbeta and 13 Jbeta primers. Sequencing was performed with immunoSEQ multiplex PCR; in TCRdb, only in-frame clones are kept and a portion is missing. The sample gives tens of thousands of clones, 65% to 85% of which show up once; 4.9% is in the top ten. The CDR3 spans 14 residues. V was pared by 2 bases and J by 5 bases, with 5 bases of the junction left unmatched. CDR1 and CDR2 from the germline V gene are MGHDK and SYGVNS. Points on this clone: What it binds is unknown.

Findings and caveats of the study: One later analysis reportedly identified an Asian-associated ancestry cluster that showed fewer N-insertions than the roughly 700-donor mean. According to the study, 160 or so TCR beta chains were cytomegalovirus-associated.

Sequences were obtained from PBMCs. This receptor was taken from a man between 60 and 75 years old in good health and CMV-seropositive. The chain has TRBV25-1 and TRBJ2-5; 7 nucleotides match TRBD2. CDR3 coding DNA: TGTGCCAGCAGTGAAGCCGGGGGGAGGGAGACCCAGTACTTC. Protein sequence: CASSEAGGRETQYF. Full variable domain (remainder filled in from reference TRBV25-1 and TRBJ2-5): EADIYQTPRYLVIGTGKKITLECSQTMGHDKMYWYQQDPGMELHLIHYSYGVNSTEKGDLSSESTVSRIRTEHFPLTLESARPSHTSQYLCASSEAGGRETQYFGPGTRLLVL.